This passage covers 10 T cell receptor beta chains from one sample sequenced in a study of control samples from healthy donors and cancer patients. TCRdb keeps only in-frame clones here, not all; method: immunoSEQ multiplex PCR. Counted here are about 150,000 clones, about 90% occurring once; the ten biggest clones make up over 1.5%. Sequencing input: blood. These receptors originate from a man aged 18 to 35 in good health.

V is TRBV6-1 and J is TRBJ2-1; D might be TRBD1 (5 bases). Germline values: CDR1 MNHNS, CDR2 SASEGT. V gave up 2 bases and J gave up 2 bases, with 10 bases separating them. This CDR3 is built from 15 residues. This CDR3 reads CASSEMTVPYNEQFF. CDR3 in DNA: TGTGCCAGCAGTGAAATGACAGTCCCCTACAATGAGCAGTTCTTC.

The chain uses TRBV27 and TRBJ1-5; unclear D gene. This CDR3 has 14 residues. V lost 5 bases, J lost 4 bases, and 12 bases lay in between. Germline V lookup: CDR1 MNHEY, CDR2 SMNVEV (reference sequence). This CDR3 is CASSPDGLNQPQHF. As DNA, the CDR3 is TGTGCCAGCAGTCCCGATGGTTTAAATCAGCCCCAGCATTTT.

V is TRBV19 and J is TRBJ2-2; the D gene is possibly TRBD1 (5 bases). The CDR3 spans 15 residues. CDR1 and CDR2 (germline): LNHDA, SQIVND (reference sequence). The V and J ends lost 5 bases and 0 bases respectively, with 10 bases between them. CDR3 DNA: TGTGCCAGTAGTCCCCGACAGTCGAACACCGGGGAGCTGTTTTTT. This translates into CASSPRQSNTGELFF. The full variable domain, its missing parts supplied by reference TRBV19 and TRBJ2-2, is DGGITQSPKYLFRKEGQNVTLSCEQNLNHDAMYWYRQDPGQGLRLIYYSQIVNDFQKGDIAEGYSVSREKKESFPLTVTSAQKNPTAFYLCASSPRQSNTGELFFGEGSRLTVL.

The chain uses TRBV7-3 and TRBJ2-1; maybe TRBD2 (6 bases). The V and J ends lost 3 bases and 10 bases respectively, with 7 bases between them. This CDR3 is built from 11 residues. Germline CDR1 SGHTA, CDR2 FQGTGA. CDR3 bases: TGTGCCAGCAGCTTTGGGGGGGAGCAGTTCTTC. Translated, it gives CASSFGGEQFF.

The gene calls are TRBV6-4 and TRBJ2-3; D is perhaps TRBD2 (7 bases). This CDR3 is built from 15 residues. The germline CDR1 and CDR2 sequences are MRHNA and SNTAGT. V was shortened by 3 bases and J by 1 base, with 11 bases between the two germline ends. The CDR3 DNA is TGTGCCAGCAGTGAACAGGGAGGGGGCACAGATACGCAGTATTTT. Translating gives CASSEQGGGTDTQYF.

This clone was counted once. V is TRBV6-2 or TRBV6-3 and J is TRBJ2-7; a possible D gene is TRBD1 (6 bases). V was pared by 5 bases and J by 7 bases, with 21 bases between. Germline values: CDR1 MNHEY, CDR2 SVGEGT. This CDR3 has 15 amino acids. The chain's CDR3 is CASSPTTGAMGEQYF. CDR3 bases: TGTGCCAGCAGTCCCACGACAGGAGCGATGGGGGAGCAGTACTTC.

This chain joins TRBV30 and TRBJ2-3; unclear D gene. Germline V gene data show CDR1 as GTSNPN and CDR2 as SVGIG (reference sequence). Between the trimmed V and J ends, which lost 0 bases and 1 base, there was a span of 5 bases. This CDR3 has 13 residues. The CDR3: CAWSVLRTDTQYF. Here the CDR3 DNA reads TGTGCCTGGAGTGTCCTTCGCACAGATACGCAGTATTTT. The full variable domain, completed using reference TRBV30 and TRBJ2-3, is SQTIHQWPATLVQPVGSPLSLECTVEGTSNPNLYWYRQAAGRGLQLLFYSVGIGQISSEVPQNLSASRPQDRQFILSSKKLLLSDSGFYLCAWSVLRTDTQYFGPGTRLTVL.

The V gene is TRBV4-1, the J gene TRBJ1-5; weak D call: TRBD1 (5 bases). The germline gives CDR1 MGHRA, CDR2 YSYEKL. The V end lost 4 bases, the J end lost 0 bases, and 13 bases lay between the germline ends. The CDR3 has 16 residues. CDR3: CASSPTWGSSNQPQHF. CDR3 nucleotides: TGCGCCAGCAGCCCGACCTGGGGGAGTAGCAATCAGCCCCAGCATTTT.

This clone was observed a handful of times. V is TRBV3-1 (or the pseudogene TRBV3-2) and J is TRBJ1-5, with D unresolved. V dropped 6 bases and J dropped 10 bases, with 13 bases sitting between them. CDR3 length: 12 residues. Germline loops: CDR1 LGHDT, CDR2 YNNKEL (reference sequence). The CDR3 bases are TGTGCCAGCAGTAAGACCACGGGACCCCAGCATTTT. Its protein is CASSKTTGPQHF.

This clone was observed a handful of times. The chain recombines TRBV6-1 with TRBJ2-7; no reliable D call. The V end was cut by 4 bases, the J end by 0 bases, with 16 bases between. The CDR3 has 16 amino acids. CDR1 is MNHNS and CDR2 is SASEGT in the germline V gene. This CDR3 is CASSASKDIISYEQYF. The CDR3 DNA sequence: TGTGCCAGCAGTGCGTCCAAAGACATCATCTCCTACGAGCAGTACTTC.